The sequence of this T cell receptor beta chain was determined in a study of blood T cell repertoires in COVID-19. Study as a whole: Spain, Italy and the United States supplied samples that represented acute and convalescent COVID-19. The analysed material was cDNA or gDNA that came from T cells, B-cell-depleted T cells, or PBMCs.

Per the original data handling: Reference gene primers were amplified, and this amplification served to estimate nucleated cell counts. The repertoire was sequenced with immunoSEQ multiplex PCR; TCRdb's copy has only in-frame clones and lacks some. V, J and clone size reflect that table, while D and trimming were determined from the DNA. The repertoire holds tens of thousands of clones, with around 85% as singletons. With V trimmed by 6 bases and J by 2 bases, 6 bases remained unmatched. The CDR3 sequence is 14 residues long. Germline-derived CDR1 and CDR2 are MNHEY and SVGAGI. This TCR was sampled from a man between 65 and 80 years old with acute or convalescent COVID-19. The specimen was peripheral blood. The chain has TRBV6-5 and TRBJ2-7; 8 bases map to TRBD1. CDR3 in DNA: TGTGCCAGCAGGGCCACACAGGGGGCCTACGAGCAGTACTTC. This sequence encodes CASRATQGAYEQYF.